These 15 T cell receptor beta chains share one sample of origin, sequenced in a study of shared clonotypes between healthy human individuals. TCRdb's copy holds only in-frame clones and misses some; the assay was immunoSEQ multiplex PCR. The sample lists about 2 million clones, about 94% occurring once. Cells designated naive CD8 were CD45RO-negative and were positively selected for CCR7, with terminally differentiated effector memory CD45RA+ cells excluded. The sequenced material came from naive CD8+ T cells sorted from blood. The receptors shown here come from a man between 18 and 35 years old in good health.

The chain recombines TRBV7-2 with TRBJ2-2; D not certain. Germline values: CDR1 SGHTA, CDR2 FQGNSA. Between the trimmed V and J ends, which lost 1 base and 3 bases, there was a span of 15 bases. This CDR3 has 17 amino acids. The CDR3 is CASSLGWARTDTGELFF. CDR3 nucleotides: TGTGCCAGCAGCTTAGGATGGGCGCGAACGGACACCGGGGAGCTGTTTTTT.

The CDR3 is CASSLVSNGLEAFF. The DNA of the CDR3 is TGTGCCAGCAGCTTAGTTTCCAATGGTCTCGAAGCTTTCTTT. This sequence joins TRBV11-2 and TRBJ1-1; the D is unclear. V lost 1 base, J lost 8 bases, and 14 bases lay in between. The CDR3 contains 14 residues. The germline gives CDR1 SGHAT, CDR2 FQNNGV.

V gene TRBV6-5 combines with J gene TRBJ2-7; D uncertain. Trimming left V 2 bases short and J 5 bases short, with 7 bases between. The CDR3 contains 12 residues. Germline CDR1 MNHEY, CDR2 SVGAGI. CDR3 nucleotide sequence: TGTGCCAGCAGTTACGTCCCCAACGAGCAGTACTTC. The encoded protein is CASSYVPNEQYF.

As regards this clone: The CDR3 end shows no conserved phenylalanine or tryptophan, and so a read error is likely. The V call is TRBV7-9, the J call TRBJ2-7; D is uncertain. Between the trimmed V and J ends, which lost 0 bases and 7 bases, there was a span of 7 bases. The CDR3 length is 12 residues. Germline CDR1 SEHNR, CDR2 FQNEAQ (reference sequence). CDR3 sequence reads: CASSLAGTEQYL. The CDR3 coding sequence is TGTGCCAGCAGCTTAGCGGGAACAGAGCAGTACCTC.

This clone was seen a few times. The chain uses TRBV7-9 and TRBJ1-6, with unresolved D. The germline CDR1 and CDR2 sequences are SEHNR and FQNEAQ (reference sequence). V was shortened by 2 bases and J by 12 bases, with 5 bases between the two germline ends. The CDR3 spans 11 residues. The CDR3 reads CASSLNGPLHF. DNA of the CDR3: TGTGCCAGCAGCTTAAACGGACCCCTCCACTTT.

The rearrangement links TRBV21-1 to TRBJ2-5; no check of the table's D call, TRBD1, against the DNA was made. TRBV21-1 counts as a pseudogene. The CDR3 sequence is 14 residues long. The chain's CDR3 is CASSLRTAQETQYF. The DNA for the CDR3 is TGTGCCAGCAGCTTACGGACAGCCCAAGAGACCCAGTACTTC.

The rearrangement uses TRBV4-3 and TRBJ2-7, with TRBD2 matching over 13 bases. J was trimmed by 5 bases and V by 6 bases; bases with no gene match: 7. The CDR3 loop spans 15 amino acids. Germline V gene sequence: CDR1 LGHNA, CDR2 YSLEER. The CDR3 DNA follows: TGCGCCAGCAGTCCCGGGACTAGCGGGATTCACGAGCAGTACTTC. Protein sequence: CASSPGTSGIHEQYF.

This rearrangement joins TRBV4-1 to TRBJ2-5, with TRBD1 matching 7 bases. With the DNA end fitting TRBJ2-7 better, the J assignment may be wrong. The CDR3 covers 15 residues. Germline assignment: CDR1 MGHRA and CDR2 YSYEKL. The CDR3: CASSQVETGYYEQYF. Written as DNA, the CDR3 is TGCGCCAGCAGCCAAGTTGAGACAGGGTACTACGAGCAGTACTTC.

The gene calls are TRBV5-1 and TRBJ2-7, with D possibly being TRBD2 (6 bases). V lost 4 bases to trimming and J lost 7 bases, with 18 bases between them. The germline gives CDR1 SGHRS, CDR2 YFSETQ. The CDR3 covers 14 residues. The CDR3 region is CASSPSGTGLEQYF. CDR3 nucleotide sequence: TGCGCCAGCAGCCCAAGTGGGACGGGACTGGAGCAGTACTTC.

With respect to this clone: The same CDR3 also results from other DNA sequences found in this sample. V usage is TRBV27 and J usage is TRBJ2-2; unclear D gene. The CDR3 length is 12 residues. CDR1 is MNHEY, CDR2 SMNVEV, per germline (reference sequence). V dropped 5 bases and J dropped 5 bases, with 6 bases sitting between them. The chain's CDR3 is CASSPQTGELFF. In nucleotides, the CDR3 is TGTGCCAGCAGTCCTCAAACCGGGGAGCTGTTTTTT.

This chain connects TRBV27 to TRBJ2-7; possibly TRBD1 for D (5 bases). The CDR3 has 13 amino acids. V was pared by 6 bases and J by 3 bases, with 12 bases between. CDR1 and CDR2 from the germline V gene are MNHEY and SMNVEV (reference sequence). CDR3 DNA sequence: TGTGCCAGCAGCCGGACATGGGGCTACGAGCAGTACTTC. The encoded protein is CASSRTWGYEQYF.

The chain employs TRBV30 and TRBJ2-3, with 9 positions matching TRBD2. This CDR3 has 15 residues. Trimming cost V 2 bases and J 4 bases; bases outside gene matches: 7. Looked up from germline, CDR1 is GTSNPN and CDR2 is SVGIG (reference sequence). The CDR3 DNA reads TGTGCCTGGAGTATTAGCGGGAGTTCCGCAGATACGCAGTATTTT. Amino acid sequence: CAWSISGSSADTQYF.

CDR3 in amino acids: CASSPMGGAGRTAEAFF. The CDR3 nucleotides read TGTGCCAGCAGCCCAATGGGGGGTGCAGGGCGGACCGCTGAAGCTTTCTTT. The gene calls are TRBV9 and TRBJ1-1; a possible D gene is TRBD1 (5 bases). Germline CDR1 SGDLS, CDR2 YYNGEE. Trimming shortened V by 4 bases and J by 6 bases, and 25 bases separated the two germline ends. CDR3 length: 17 residues.

The chain employs TRBV7-9 and TRBJ2-1, with TRBD1 matching over 7 bases. The J segment lost 5 bases and the V segment lost 2 bases, leaving 3 bases of the junction unmatched. The CDR3 totals 14 residues. From germline, CDR1 is SEHNR and CDR2 FQNEAQ (reference sequence). In DNA form, the CDR3 reads TGTGCCAGCAGCTTAAGGACAGGAGACAATGAGCAGTTCTTC. Translation gives CASSLRTGDNEQFF.

This clone has just a few counts. The chain couples TRBV27 to TRBJ2-1; 12 bases agree with TRBD2. V gave up 3 bases and J gave up 9 bases; unmatched junction bases: 3. The CDR3 is made up of 14 amino acids. Per the germline V gene, CDR1 is MNHEY and CDR2 is SMNVEV (reference sequence). The CDR3 coding sequence is TGTGCCAGCAGTTTGGGACTAGCGGGCATTGAGCAGTTCTTC. Protein sequence: CASSLGLAGIEQFF.